This T cell receptor beta chain was recorded in a study of post-analysis software for immune sequencing data. Looking at the study overall: As for disease course, relapsing-remitting, secondary progressive and progressive-relapsing multiple sclerosis were all included. Whole-study findings and limits: Under F measure analysis, samples from one preparation batch co-clustered strongly. The study found TRBV5-6, TRBV5-1 and TRBV20-1 among 5 or 6 TRBV segments more frequent in patients than controls. A significant reduction in normalized Chao1 diversity was observed in multiple sclerosis patients versus controls.

Comments on this clonotype: The antigen is not known.

Unique molecular identifiers were built into the TCR beta cDNA libraries. Once roughly 1 to 10 million T cells were used, hundreds of thousands of cDNA molecules resulted. TCRdb processed the PCR reads anew with MiXCR; each CDR3 protein has one entry. The sample consists of more than 350,000 distinct CDR3 sequences, approximately 39% of them appearing once. Germline-derived CDR1 and CDR2 are SNHLY and FYNNEI. This CDR3 region has 17 residues. V lost 3 bases to trimming and J lost 7 bases; unmatched junction nucleotides: 10. The sequenced sample was blood. The clonotype was recovered from a girl aged 2 to 9 with multiple sclerosis. V usage is TRBV2 and J usage is TRBJ2-1; the match to TRBD2 covers 12 bases. The CDR3 spells CASSDSPTSGRRNEQFF. The DNA for the CDR3 is TGTGCCAGCAGTGATTCCCCAACTAGCGGGAGGAGGAATGAGCAGTTCTTC.